This T cell receptor beta chain was obtained from a study of blood T cell repertoires in COVID-19. Assay: immunoSEQ multiplex PCR; the TCRdb copy retains only in-frame clones and omits some. The table records 300,000 to 350,000 clones, more than 70% of them present only once. The V end lost 2 bases, the J end lost 0 bases, and 10 bases lay between the germline ends. Germline CDR1 reads SGHTA; CDR2 reads FQGNSA. The CDR3 extends over 15 amino acids. The source material was peripheral blood. This chain connects TRBV7-2 to TRBJ1-1; D is perhaps TRBD1 (5 bases). The sequence was obtained from a woman in her 70s with COVID-19, enrolled during active disease. CDR3 loop: CASSLIGTLNTEAFF. CDR3 DNA: TGTGCCAGCAGCTTAATTGGGACTTTGAACACTGAAGCTTTCTTT.